The rows below give T cell receptor beta chains drawn from one sample of a study of T cells after posttransplantation cyclophosphamide. Measured with immunoSEQ multiplex PCR; TCRdb has only the in-frame clones, and not every one. The sample has about 66,000 clones, roughly 93% seen once. The sequencing sample was made of PBMCs. The receptors stem from a woman aged 25-40 years in good health and a related stem cell transplant donor. The CDR3 runs from the conserved cysteine through the conserved F or W. Each record gives: J gene, V gene, CDR3 protein.

J: TRBJ2-3
V: TRBV11-1
CDR3: CASSLPGLAGGSSPDTQYF

J: TRBJ1-5
V: TRBV5-1
CDR3: CASSLDSRQPQHF

J: TRBJ2-5
V: TRBV27
CDR3: CASSGHLAGGEETQYF

J: TRBJ2-3
V: TRBV7-3
CDR3: CAVQTGASDTDTQYF

J: TRBJ1-2
V: TRBV4-2
CDR3: CASSRRTEAYGYTF

J: TRBJ1-3
V: TRBV28
CDR3: CATRDRSGNTIYF

J: TRBJ2-1
V: TRBV12-5
CDR3: CASGLTLAGGYNEQFF

J: TRBJ2-7
V: TRBV7-9
CDR3: CASSKTPYEQYF

J: TRBJ1-1
V: TRBV7-8
CDR3: CASSPPPLRGKAFF

J: TRBJ1-2
V: TRBV4-3
CDR3: CASSQDAYGRTSYGYTF

J: TRBJ2-1
V: TRBV29-1
CDR3: CSGMDNEQFF

J: TRBJ1-1
V: TRBV18
CDR3: CASSPQGGGLVNTEAFF

J: TRBJ1-6
V: TRBV27
CDR3: CASSFRLTGTFSPLHF

J: TRBJ2-2
V: TRBV12-5
CDR3: CASGLAKKGGLTGELFF

J: TRBJ1-1
V: TRBV18
CDR3: CASSPLMTGANTEAFF

J: TRBJ2-7
V: TRBV7-6
CDR3: CASSRRLGGSYEQYF

J: TRBJ2-7
V: TRBV18
CDR3: CASSPPGGAYEQYF

J: TRBJ1-2
V: TRBV7-2
CDR3: CASSLASRGQGGYTF

J: TRBJ2-2
V: TRBV7-7
CDR3: CASSPRFSRNPDSRGTGELFF

J: TRBJ1-3
V: TRBV15
CDR3: CATSGPQGDTIYF

J: TRBJ2-1
V: TRBV5-6
CDR3: CASSWQGRSYNEQFF

J: TRBJ2-5
V: TRBV7-2
CDR3: CASSHRKGGLGETQYF

J: TRBJ2-5
V: TRBV7-9
CDR3: CASSLDPWVERQETQYF

J: TRBJ1-4
V: TRBV6-1
CDR3: CASSEALNAELFF

J: TRBJ2-7
V: TRBV5-8
CDR3: CASSLGRVDLYEQYF

J: TRBJ1-6
V: TRBV30
CDR3: CAWSDSAWTGGLGPLHF

J: TRBJ2-5
V: TRBV7-6
CDR3: CASSLGWGSQYF

J: TRBJ1-3
V: TRBV7-2
CDR3: CASSTTTGFGNTIYF

J: TRBJ1-2
V: TRBV4-2
CDR3: CASSQEGVRLYGYTF

J: TRBJ2-5
V: TRBV5-4
CDR3: CASRGFPPKGRRETQYF

J: TRBJ2-3
V: TRBV5-5
CDR3: CASSSQPTTDTQYF

J: TRBJ2-6
V: TRBV19
CDR3: CASSIVKGASSGANVLTF

J: TRBJ1-2
V: TRBV6-5
CDR3: CASSRGTGGDGYTF

J: TRBJ2-6
V: TRBV25-1
CDR3: CASSDRHNSGANVLTF

J: TRBJ2-5
V: TRBV7-9
CDR3: CASSLVALAGETQYF

J: TRBJ1-2
V: TRBV27
CDR3: CASSFVPGRKGRTNYGYTF